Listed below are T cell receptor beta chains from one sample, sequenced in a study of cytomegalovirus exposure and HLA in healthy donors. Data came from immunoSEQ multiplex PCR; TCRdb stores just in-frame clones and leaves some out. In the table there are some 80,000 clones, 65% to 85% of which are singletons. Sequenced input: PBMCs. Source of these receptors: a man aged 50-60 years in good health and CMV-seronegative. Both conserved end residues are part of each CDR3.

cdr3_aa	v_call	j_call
CASRLIENSPLHF	TRBV27	TRBJ1-6
CASSWTGGTGELFF	TRBV6-5	TRBJ2-2
CAAEGPSGGVAFF	TRBV30	TRBJ2-1
CAWSRLAPGEKLFF	TRBV30	TRBJ1-4
CAISIGVNQPQHF	TRBV10-3	TRBJ1-5
CASSGDAGPGTFF	TRBV5-1	TRBJ1-1
CASQDRPEGTDTQYF	TRBV19	TRBJ2-3
CSVGRQTNTEAFF	TRBV29-1	TRBJ1-1
CASSPSSQGNYGYTF	TRBV28	TRBJ1-2
CASSLLQGDEKLFF	TRBV28	TRBJ1-4
CASSEASRGRPQHF	TRBV6-1	TRBJ1-5
CASSPNQGESENEQFF	TRBV13	TRBJ2-1
CASSVASGGASEQFF	TRBV9	TRBJ2-1
CASSTRDRGFGKLFF	TRBV28	TRBJ1-4
CASSLGAGNNQPQHF	TRBV5-1	TRBJ1-5
CASSPAAGEAYEQYF	TRBV18	TRBJ2-7
CASSLRGGRNEQFF	TRBV6-5	TRBJ2-1
CASSPRLRGYGYTF	TRBV28	TRBJ1-2
CASSPGQVYTDTQYF	TRBV7-9	TRBJ2-3
CASRGAERKPQHF	TRBV2	TRBJ1-5
CASSTAGTGAAYEQYF	TRBV7-2	TRBJ2-7
CASSLGGRGGTDTQYF	TRBV7-3	TRBJ2-3
CASSDTNTEAFF	TRBV28	TRBJ1-1
CASRETAMNGYTF	TRBV7-9	TRBJ1-2
CASSLGGTGGYNEQFF	TRBV5-1	TRBJ2-1
CASSYDRVEKLFF	TRBV27	TRBJ1-4
CASSLDRANEQFF	TRBV7-3	TRBJ2-1
CASSQGTGWDYGYTF	TRBV4-3	TRBJ1-2
CASAHKRGVITYEQYF	TRBV27	TRBJ2-7
CASSLEGGMNTEAFF	TRBV5-4	TRBJ1-1
CASSIAAGGYGYTF	TRBV19	TRBJ1-2
CASSLRTGGFTGELFF	TRBV28	TRBJ2-2
CASSLSGANVLTF	TRBV5-1	TRBJ2-6
CASKGTSQRANYGYTF	TRBV10-1	TRBJ1-2
CASSFGDQGNSPLHF	TRBV5-4	TRBJ1-6
CASSFRGTGANVLTF	TRBV5-1	TRBJ2-6
CASSPRGVGDTQYF	TRBV6-4	TRBJ2-3
CASSFGQLQPGAFF	TRBV27	TRBJ1-1
CASNPMGLAYGETQYF	TRBV7-2	TRBJ2-5
CASSLDRGRYNEQFF	TRBV7-2	TRBJ2-1
CASSIARTGGNSPLHF	TRBV19	TRBJ1-6
CSSSITGEAFF	TRBV7-9	TRBJ1-1
CASSPYTDTQYF	TRBV9	TRBJ2-3
CASSPTSGGADTQYF	TRBV5-4	TRBJ2-3
CTSSSAGTSGGAVVKTQYF	TRBV7-2	TRBJ2-5
CASSQQPAGHEKLFF	TRBV7-9	TRBJ1-4
CASSELPSGGAQETQYF	TRBV11-2	TRBJ2-5
CASSLPGVGSGNTIYF	TRBV5-1	TRBJ1-3